These 18 T cell receptor beta chains were all obtained from the same sample, sequenced in a study of CD8+ T cells in alopecia areata. Treatment in this sample: oral pan-JAK inhibitor, 5-10 mg twice daily. RNA was isolated and reverse transcribed to cDNA, the sequencing template. Using immunoSEQ multiplex PCR, the repertoire was profiled, and TCRdb retains in-frame clones only, with some absent. The data show about 210,000 clones, around two fifths seen once. Sequenced here: CD4+ T cells sorted from blood, sampled between weeks 30 and 35, from a patient treated with tofacitinib. These receptors all come from a human donor with alopecia areata.

The rearrangement links TRBV7-3 to TRBJ2-3; D remains ambiguous. Germline V gene lookup returns CDR1 SGHTA and CDR2 FQGTGA. The ends were cut back, 8 bases at V and 6 bases at J, with 15 bases in the middle. This CDR3 has 13 residues. CDR3 sequence reads: CASGIGLGDTQYF. CDR3 in DNA: TGTGCCAGCGGTATAGGGTTGGGGGATACGCAGTATTTT.

This chain connects TRBV11-2 to TRBJ1-1; D may be TRBD1 (6 bases). Trimming took 5 bases from V and 10 from J, leaving 11 bases between them. The V gene's germline CDR1 is SGHAT and CDR2 FQNNGV. This CDR3 comprises 11 residues. In DNA form, the CDR3 reads TGTGCCAGCAGCCTGGGGGGGCGAGCTTTCTTT. Protein product: CASSLGGRAFF. The variable domain in full, with the rest retrieved from reference TRBV11-2 and TRBJ1-1, is EAGVAQSPRYKIIEKRQSVAFWCNPISGHATLYWYQQILGQGPKLLIQFQNNGVVDDSQLPKDRFSAERLKGVDSTLKIQPAKLEDSAVYLCASSLGGRAFFGQGTRLTVV.

This sequence joins TRBV20-1 and TRBJ2-7, with a tentative D call TRBD1 (5 bases). The germline V gene encodes CDR1 DFQATT and CDR2 SNEGSKA (reference sequence). Deletions cut 2 bases from V and 6 bases from J, with 8 bases between. CDR3 size: 11 residues. CDR3 nucleotide sequence: TGCAGTGCTAGACTTCAGGGCGAGCAGTACTTC. Its protein is CSARLQGEQYF.

V is TRBV9 and J is TRBJ1-2; D is perhaps TRBD1 (6 bases). V was clipped by 1 base and J by 6 bases, with 13 bases between them. The CDR3 length is 14 residues. From germline, CDR1 is SGDLS and CDR2 YYNGEE. The CDR3 region is CASSVNAGENGYTF. In nucleotides, the CDR3 is TGTGCCAGCAGCGTAAATGCAGGGGAAAATGGCTACACCTTC.

V and J are TRBV5-1 and TRBJ2-5; D is undetermined. The V and J ends lost 5 bases and 3 bases respectively, with 5 bases between them. CDR1 is SGHRS, CDR2 YFSETQ, per germline. The CDR3 contains 11 residues. The CDR3 bases are TGCGCCAGCAGGGTGGAAGAGACCCAGTACTTC. It yields the protein CASRVEETQYF.

There are a few counts of this clone. The chain employs TRBV4-1 and TRBJ2-6, with TRBD1 identical over 8 bases. The germline V gene encodes CDR1 MGHRA and CDR2 YSYEKL. The trim removed 1 base at V and 2 bases at J, leaving 1 base unmatched. The CDR3 has 16 amino acids. Written as DNA, the CDR3 is TGCGCCAGCAGCCAAGTACAGGGGGCTGGGGCCAACGTCCTGACTTTC. Residues: CASSQVQGAGANVLTF.

This sequence joins TRBV9 and TRBJ2-4, with 11 bases fitting TRBD2. The V gene end was trimmed by 0 bases and the J gene end by 0 bases; junction bases not matched to a gene: 8. Per the germline V gene, CDR1 is SGDLS and CDR2 is YYNGEE. The CDR3 runs 19 residues. DNA of the CDR3: TGTGCCAGCAGCGTAGGGTTTAGCGGGAGGGGTCTAGCCAAAAACATTCAGTACTTC. Its protein is CASSVGFSGRGLAKNIQYF.

This clone was observed a handful of times. DNA for the CDR3: TGTGCCGCCGCGATTGGGTCCCTCAACCACGGCTACACCTTC. Protein: CAAAIGSLNHGYTF. The chain combines TRBV10-3 with TRBJ1-2; D gene unclear. This CDR3 is 14 amino acids long. Trimming took off 11 bases at V and 8 bases at J, with 24 bases between the two ends. From germline, CDR1 is ENHRY and CDR2 SYGVKD.

In its sample, this clone was seen a few times. The CDR3, as DNA: TGCGCCAGCAGCTCCCTCGGGATAGCGGGGTACAATGAGCAGTTCTTC. This encodes CASSSLGIAGYNEQFF. This chain uses TRBV4-1 with TRBJ2-1; 8 bases align to TRBD2. Germline CDR1 MGHRA, CDR2 YSYEKL. V was clipped by 5 bases and J by 4 bases; unmatched bases: 10. This CDR3 contains 16 residues.

The chain couples TRBV5-1 to TRBJ2-7; D possibly matches TRBD1 or TRBD2 (7 bases each). Trimming stripped 0 bases from V and 12 bases from J, with 19 bases between. The CDR3 runs to 14 residues. Germline V CDR1 and CDR2: SGHRS, YFSETQ. The CDR3 spells CASSLADRAGVSYF. CDR3 bases: TGCGCCAGCAGCTTGGCCGACAGGGCGGGAGTGTCGTACTTC.

V usage is TRBV7-2 and J usage is TRBJ2-7, with D unclear. V lost 1 base and J 3 bases, leaving 7 bases between the germline ends. CDR1 SGHTA and CDR2 FQGNSA come from the germline V gene. CDR3 length: 13 residues. The CDR3 bases are TGTGCCAGCAGCTTAGGATGGGGCTACGAGCAGTACTTC. It encodes CASSLGWGYEQYF. The full variable domain, with the rest looked up from reference TRBV7-2 and TRBJ2-7, is GAGVSQSPSNKVTEKGKDVELRCDPISGHTALYWYRQSLGQGLEFLIYFQGNSAPDKSGLPSDRFSAERTGGSVSTLTIQRTQQEDSAVYLCASSLGWGYEQYFGPGTRLTVT.

V gene TRBV10-3 combines with J gene TRBJ1-1; possibly TRBD1 for D (5 bases). V lost 7 bases and J lost 6, with 18 bases in between. Germline V gives CDR1 ENHRY, CDR2 SYGVKD. The CDR3 is 14 amino acids. In DNA, the CDR3 is TGTGCCATCAACCAGGAAAGGGGCCTATCTGAAGCTTTCTTT. It is translated as CAINQERGLSEAFF.

This chain uses TRBV19 with TRBJ2-1; 9 positions match TRBD2. V lost 1 base, J lost 10 bases, and 11 bases stayed unmatched. The germline gives CDR1 LNHDA, CDR2 SQIVND (reference sequence). The CDR3 contains 16 residues. The CDR3 region is CASSIGASGIPLEQFF. The CDR3 DNA is TGTGCCAGTAGTATAGGAGCTAGCGGGATCCCTTTAGAGCAGTTCTTC.

This clone occurred a few times. This sequence joins TRBV29-1 and TRBJ1-2, with unresolved D. The CDR3 is 12 residues long. With 1 base removed from V and 4 bases from J, the gap between germline ends came to 7 bases. Germline V gene lookup returns CDR1 SQVTM and CDR2 ANQGSEA. The CDR3 loop reads CSVEAATYGYTF. CDR3 in DNA: TGCAGCGTTGAAGCTGCCACCTATGGCTACACCTTC. The variable domain in full, with the rest retrieved from reference TRBV29-1 and TRBJ1-2, is SAVISQKPSRDICQRGTSLTIQCQVDSQVTMMFWYRQQPGQSLTLIATANQGSEATYESGFVIDKFPISRPNLTFSTLTVSNMSPEDSSIYLCSVEAATYGYTFGSGTRLTVV.

This clone has just a few counts. This chain links TRBV19 with TRBJ2-7; D possibly corresponds to TRBD1 (5 bases). Trimming removed 7 bases from V and 2 bases from J, with 12 bases in between. The CDR3 contains 13 residues. Germline V gives CDR1 LNHDA, CDR2 SQIVND (reference sequence). The CDR3 sequence: CASTSTDTYEQYF. CDR3 coding DNA: TGTGCCAGTACCTCGACAGACACCTACGAGCAGTACTTC.

The chain links TRBV2 to TRBJ1-5; 9 nucleotides agree with TRBD1. Germline V gene data show CDR1 as SNHLY and CDR2 as FYNNEI. CDR3 length: 14 residues. Trimming at V came to 6 bases and at J to 4 bases, leaving 4 bases not matched to a gene. The CDR3 DNA reads as TGTGCCAGCAGCCGGGACAGGGCAAATCAGCCCCAGCATTTT. Its translation: CASSRDRANQPQHF.

The chain has TRBV2 and TRBJ1-6; D is uncertain. Germline V gene data show CDR1 as SNHLY and CDR2 as FYNNEI. This CDR3 contains 15 residues. V lost 2 bases, J lost 10 bases, and 15 bases lay in between. The CDR3 sequence is CASSEWMRVGSPLHF. The CDR3 region has the DNA TGTGCCAGCAGTGAATGGATGAGGGTAGGGTCACCCCTCCACTTT.

The chain is built from TRBV30 and TRBJ2-7; the D is unclear. The CDR3 is made up of 12 amino acids. Germline V gene data show CDR1 as GTSNPN and CDR2 as SVGIG (reference sequence). Trimming removed 3 bases at V and 0 bases at J, with 6 bases between. The CDR3 reads CAWRESSYEQYF. The CDR3 region has the DNA TGTGCCTGGAGGGAGAGCTCCTACGAGCAGTACTTC.